This T cell receptor (beta chain) originates from a study of cytomegalovirus exposure and HLA in healthy donors. Notes on the study in general: The likely explanation for a cluster of highly shared sequence variants was sequencing artifact. In vitro assays verified that three CMV-associated chains recognized CMV antigens specifically.

Remarks on this clone: Its target is unknown. The junction differs from germline at one of its ends, possibly a read error.

The CDR3 is 13 residues long. Germline V CDR1 and CDR2: SGDLS, YYNGEE. In nominal health when sampled, donors likely had unrecorded immune exposures nonetheless. PCR employed 60 Vbeta and 13 Jbeta primers. Some clones are missing from TCRdb's copy, which holds only in-frame ones; the method was immunoSEQ multiplex PCR. Seen here are approximately 68,000 clones, roughly 75% observed once, and the top ten hold 7.4%. The V and J genes are TRBV9 and TRBJ2-4, with D perhaps matching TRBD1 (6 bases). This clonotype was sampled from a woman aged 25 to 39 in good health and CMV-seropositive. Sample: PBMCs. The CDR3 DNA sequence: TGTGCCAGCAGCGTCGGCAACGGGGACATTCAGTATTTC. Translated: CASSVGNGDIQYF.